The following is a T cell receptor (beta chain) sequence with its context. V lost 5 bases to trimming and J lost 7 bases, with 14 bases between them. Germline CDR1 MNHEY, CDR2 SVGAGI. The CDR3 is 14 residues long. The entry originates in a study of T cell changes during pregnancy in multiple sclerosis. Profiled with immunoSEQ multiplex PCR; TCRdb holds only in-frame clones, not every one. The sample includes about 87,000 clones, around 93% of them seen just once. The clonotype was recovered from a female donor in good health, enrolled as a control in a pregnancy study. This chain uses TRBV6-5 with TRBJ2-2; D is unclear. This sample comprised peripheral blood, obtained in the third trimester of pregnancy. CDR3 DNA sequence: TGTGCCAGCAGTGCCGAGACTGCCGGCGGGGAGCTGTTTTTT. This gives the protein CASSAETAGGELFF.